Listed here are 19 T cell receptor beta chains from one sample, sequenced in a study of shared clonotypes between healthy human individuals. Generated by immunoSEQ multiplex PCR, the TCRdb table keeps only in-frame clones and is missing some. This sample has a few million clones; roughly 95% occur once, and the top ten carry about 0.13%. Specimen: naive CD4+ T cells sorted from blood. Subset specified: CD45RA+ positively selected. The receptors shown here come from a man between 18 and 35 years old in good health.

Note on this clone: This CDR3 is also generated by other DNA sequences in the sample. The V and J genes are TRBV5-1 and TRBJ2-7, with TRBD1 matching 9 bases. The CDR3 runs to 14 residues. CDR1 SGHRS and CDR2 YFSETQ come from the germline V gene. Trimming at V came to 4 bases and at J to 1 base, leaving 3 bases not matched to a gene. CDR3 amino acids: CASSQGQGSYEQYF. Here the CDR3 DNA reads TGCGCCAGCAGCCAGGGACAGGGATCCTACGAGCAGTACTTC. Variable domain in full (rest from reference TRBV5-1 and TRBJ2-7): KAGVTQTPRYLIKTRGQQVTLSCSPISGHRSVSWYQQTPGQGLQFLFEYFSETQRNKGNFPGRFSGRQFSNSRSEMNVSTLELGDSALYLCASSQGQGSYEQYFGPGTRLTVT.

The rearrangement uses TRBV5-1 and TRBJ2-1, with 8 nucleotides matching TRBD2. With V trimmed by 4 bases and J by 0 bases, 12 bases remained unmatched. The CDR3 runs to 18 residues. In germline, CDR1 is SGHRS, CDR2 YFSETQ. CDR3 DNA sequence: TGCGCCAGCAGCCCGGGTGTGATAGCGGGGAACTCCTACAATGAGCAGTTCTTC. Protein: CASSPGVIAGNSYNEQFF.

The rearrangement links TRBV15 to TRBJ2-7; 7 positions agree with TRBD1. This CDR3 has 16 amino acids. With 1 base clipped from V and 3 bases from J, the junction kept 9 bases outside the gene matches. The V gene's germline CDR1 is LNHNV and CDR2 YYDKDF (reference sequence). The CDR3 here is CATSRGGPGQNYEQYF. The CDR3 DNA follows: TGTGCCACCAGCAGAGGCGGGCCGGGACAGAACTACGAGCAGTACTTC.

This sequence joins TRBV29-1 and TRBJ1-5, with D possibly being TRBD1 (5 bases). V lost 3 bases and J lost 9, with 12 bases in between. CDR3 length: 12 amino acids. Germline V gene data show CDR1 as SQVTM and CDR2 as ANQGSEA. The CDR3 DNA sequence: TGCAGCGTTGAGGACGCGGGGGGGCCCCAGCATTTT. Amino acids: CSVEDAGGPQHF.

The chain carries TRBV25-1 and TRBJ1-1, with TRBD1 as a possible D gene (5 bases). Trimming left V 5 bases short and J 4 bases short, with 17 bases between. Germline V lookup: CDR1 MGHDK, CDR2 SYGVNS. The CDR3 runs 15 residues. The CDR3 loop is CASSRRGGGITEAFF. The CDR3 DNA is TGTGCCAGCAGTAGGAGGGGAGGCGGTATCACTGAAGCTTTCTTT.

The chain recombines TRBV7-9 with TRBJ1-3; D not certain. There are 12 residues in the CDR3. Trimming left V 3 bases short and J 8 bases short, with 8 bases between. The germline V gene has CDR1 SEHNR and CDR2 FQNEAQ (reference sequence). CDR3 sequence reads: CASSFTRDTIYF. In DNA, the CDR3 is TGTGCCAGCAGCTTTACGCGGGACACCATATATTTT.

The chain employs TRBV6-5 and TRBJ2-5; D may be TRBD2 (6 bases). Germline CDR1 MNHEY, CDR2 SVGAGI. V was cut by 8 bases and J by 2 bases, with 9 bases left in between. This CDR3 has 12 amino acids. CDR3 in DNA: TGTGCCAGCCGGGGGTTACAAGAGACCCAGTACTTC. Protein product: CASRGLQETQYF.

This clone was seen only once. This chain connects TRBV19 to TRBJ2-1; maybe TRBD1 (5 bases). In germline, CDR1 is LNHDA, CDR2 SQIVND (reference sequence). V lost 5 bases, J lost 8 bases, and 16 bases lay in between. This CDR3 contains 14 residues. The CDR3 region is CASSETASRDEQFF. CDR3 nucleotides: TGTGCCAGTAGTGAAACAGCCTCCAGGGATGAGCAGTTCTTC. Complete variable domain (other parts from reference TRBV19 and TRBJ2-1): DGGITQSPKYLFRKEGQNVTLSCEQNLNHDAMYWYRQDPGQGLRLIYYSQIVNDFQKGDIAEGYSVSREKKESFPLTVTSAQKNPTAFYLCASSETASRDEQFFGPGTRLTVL.

This chain joins TRBV6-6 and TRBJ1-1; unclear D gene. The length of the CDR3 is 13 residues. Germline assignment: CDR1 MNHNY and CDR2 SVGAGI (reference sequence). V lost 6 bases and J 7 bases, leaving 15 bases between the germline ends. DNA of the CDR3: TGTGCCAGCAGAAAGACGGGCACCCTTGAAGCTTTCTTT. Translating it yields CASRKTGTLEAFF.

This chain connects TRBV19 to TRBJ2-2, with TRBD2 identical over 8 bases. CDR1 is LNHDA and CDR2 is SQIVND in the germline V gene (reference sequence). V gave up 7 bases and J gave up 6 bases; unmatched junction bases: 10. The CDR3 runs to 15 residues. The CDR3 sequence: CASMKPGGRAGELFF. As DNA, the CDR3 is TGTGCCAGTATGAAGCCGGGGGGGCGAGCCGGGGAGCTGTTTTTT.

V and J are TRBV4-3 and TRBJ1-2, with TRBD1 as a possible D gene (6 bases). The CDR3 runs 15 residues. V was shortened by 1 base and J by 2 bases, with 11 bases between the two germline ends. CDR1 and CDR2 (germline): LGHNA, YSLEER. CDR3 loop: CASSQAITGNYGYTF. The CDR3 DNA follows: TGCGCCAGCAGCCAAGCAATAACAGGGAACTATGGCTACACCTTC.

Only a few counts were recorded for this clone. The chain carries TRBV11-3 and TRBJ2-3, with a weak D call TRBD2 (6 bases). Per germline, CDR1 SGHNT and CDR2 YENEEA. This CDR3 comprises 14 residues. V was clipped by 1 base and J by 1 base, with 6 bases between them. The DNA of the CDR3 is TGTGCCAGCAGCTTAGGGGAGGGCACAGATACGCAGTATTTT. Translation gives CASSLGEGTDTQYF. The full variable domain, in which reference TRBV11-3 and TRBJ2-3 provide the parts outside the CDR3, is EAGVVQSPRYKIIEKKQPVAFWCNPISGHNTLYWYLQNLGQGPELLIRYENEEAVDDSQLPKDRFSAERLKGVDSTLKIQPAELGDSAVYLCASSLGEGTDTQYFGPGTRLTVL.

The chain is built from TRBV2 and TRBJ2-1; 9 bases agree with TRBD1. CDR3 length: 14 amino acids. Germline assignment: CDR1 SNHLY and CDR2 FYNNEI. The V segment lost 5 bases and the J segment 7 bases; nucleotides outside the gene matches: 6. The CDR3 DNA is TGTGCCAGCAGTCCGGACAGGGGTACGAATGAGCAGTTCTTC. This codes for CASSPDRGTNEQFF.

The rearrangement links TRBV27 to TRBJ2-7, with D possibly matching TRBD1 (5 bases). CDR3 length: 12 residues. The V end lost 6 bases, the J end lost 4 bases, and 10 bases lay between the germline ends. The germline V gene has CDR1 MNHEY and CDR2 SMNVEV (reference sequence). The chain's CDR3 is CASRETVYEQYF. The CDR3 DNA sequence: TGTGCCAGCAGAGAGACAGTTTACGAGCAGTACTTC.

The gene calls are TRBV27 and TRBJ1-5; TRBD1 aligns across 10 bases. The CDR3 totals 16 residues. After removal of 6 bases from V and 7 bases from J, the junction contained 12 bases not matched to a gene. Germline V gene data show CDR1 as MNHEY and CDR2 as SMNVEV (reference sequence). CDR3 region: CASRPQGQGISQPQHF. CDR3 bases: TGTGCCAGCAGACCCCAGGGACAGGGGATTTCCCAGCCCCAGCATTTT.

The V call is TRBV14, the J call TRBJ2-1; D unclear. The CDR3 extends over 17 amino acids. V was shortened by 0 bases and J by 0 bases, with 12 bases between the two germline ends. Germline V gives CDR1 SGHDN, CDR2 FVKESK. CDR3 in amino acids: CASSQDVGTSSYNEQFF. DNA for the CDR3: TGTGCCAGCAGCCAAGATGTCGGCACGAGCTCCTACAATGAGCAGTTCTTC.

As concerns this clone: One junction end disagrees with the germline gene, perhaps due to a read error. V is TRBV7-7 and J is TRBJ2-1, with 10 nucleotides matching TRBD1. Germline V lookup: CDR1 SSHAT, CDR2 FNYEAQ (reference sequence). This CDR3 is built from 15 residues. The DNA for the CDR3 is TGTGCTAGCAGCCCCGGGACAGGGGAAGGGAATGAGCAGTTCTTC. Amino acid sequence: CASSPGTGEGNEQFF.

The chain uses TRBV6-5 and TRBJ1-1; 7 nucleotides align to TRBD1. Germline V gene sequence: CDR1 MNHEY, CDR2 SVGAGI. The V and J ends lost 3 bases and 0 bases, in that order; junction bases with no gene match: 7. CDR3 length: 16 residues. This CDR3 reads CASSYAGTVMNTEAFF. In DNA form, the CDR3 reads TGTGCCAGCAGTTATGCCGGGACAGTAATGAACACTGAAGCTTTCTTT.

The CDR3 nucleotides are TGTGCCAGCAGCCTGGGGCCCTTTGAGCAGTTCTTC. This encodes CASSLGPFEQFF. The chain joins TRBV5-4 to TRBJ2-1; D perhaps matches TRBD1 (5 bases). V lost 4 bases to trimming and J lost 9 bases, with 11 bases between them. The germline V gene encodes CDR1 SGHNT and CDR2 YYREEE (reference sequence). The CDR3 consists of 12 residues.